This is a list of T cell receptor beta chains from one sample in a study of CD8 T cells in Susac syndrome. TCRdb analysed the immunoSEQ multiplex PCR reads with MiXCR anew, one entry per CDR3 protein. The table includes 150,000 to 190,000 distinct CDR3 sequences, approximately 95% detected once. Material for sequencing was CD4+ T cells from PBMCs. The receptors stem from a human donor with Susac syndrome. Both conserved end residues are part of each CDR3. D genes are given only for firm matches. The size of a clone is reported for some rows only, either as once, few or many, or as a class for expanded clones.

clone size	D gene	V gene	J gene	CDR3 DNA	CDR3 protein
-	-	TRBV12-5	TRBJ2-5	TGTGCTAGTGGACCCCAGACGGAGACCCAGTACTTC	CASGPQTETQYF
few	TRBD1	TRBV4-2	TRBJ1-1	TGTGCCAGCAGCCGACCGGGACAGTTCATGAACACTGAAGCTTTCTTT	CASSRPGQFMNTEAFF
-	-	TRBV5-1	TRBJ2-7	TGCGCCAGCAGCTCCTGGGTCTCTGGCATTGTCGAGCAGTACTTC	CASSSWVSGIVEQYF
-	-	TRBV18	TRBJ1-1	TGTGCCAGCTCGCATCAGGTGAACACTGAAGCTTTCTTT	CASSHQVNTEAFF
-	TRBD1	TRBV6-1	TRBJ1-4	TGTGCCAGCAGTGAAAGGACAGGGGAAAAACTGTTTTTT	CASSERTGEKLFF
-	-	TRBV9	TRBJ1-2	TGTGCCAGCGGCTCAGGGGTTTATGGCTACACCTTC	CASGSGVYGYTF
-	-	TRBV6-6	TRBJ2-5	TGTGCCAGCTTCCGCGAGACCCAGTACTTC	CASFRETQYF
-	TRBD1	TRBV6-6	TRBJ2-7	TGTGCCAGCAGACAGGGGGAGCACGAGCAGTACTTC	CASRQGEHEQYF
-	-	TRBV29-1	TRBJ1-1	TGCAGCGTTGCCAGACAGAACACTGAAGCTTTCTTT	CSVARQNTEAFF
-	TRBD1	TRBV25-1	TRBJ1-1	TGTGCCAGCAGTGAATCTGGGACAGGCCGCACTGAAGCTTTCTTT	CASSESGTGRTEAFF
-	TRBD1	TRBV29-1	TRBJ2-7	TGCAGCGTTGCGAACAGGGGGCTCGACGAGCAGTACTTC	CSVANRGLDEQYF
-	-	TRBV7-9	TRBJ1-2	TGTGCCAGCAGCTTAGAAGAGGGAAGGCAAAATGGCTACACCTTC	CASSLEEGRQNGYTF
-	-	TRBV18	TRBJ2-3	TGTGCCAGCTCAAGACGGCGTACAGATACGCAGTATTTT	CASSRRRTDTQYF
-	-	TRBV21-1	TRBJ1-2	TGTGCAAGACAGATCTATGGCTACACCTTC	CARQIYGYTF
-	-	TRBV30	TRBJ2-7	TGTGCCTGGAAAGGCGAGCAGTACTTC	CAWKGEQYF
-	-	TRBV7-9	TRBJ2-1	TGTGCCAGCAGCCAGCGCAAGGTCTCGGGGGCTTACAATGAGCAGTTCTTC	CASSQRKVSGAYNEQFF
-	-	TRBV3-1	TRBJ2-1	TGTGCCAGCAGCCGCACAGGGGCGGGGGACAATGAGCAGTTCTTC	CASSRTGAGDNEQFF
-	-	TRBV20-1	TRBJ2-2	TGCAGTGCGAGAACACAGGGACCCGGGGAGCTGTTTTTT	CSARTQGPGELFF
-	TRBD2	TRBV13	TRBJ2-2	TGTGCCAGCAGCCCTGCTAGCGGGATTACCGGGGAGCTGTTTTTT	CASSPASGITGELFF
-	-	TRBV5-6	TRBJ2-1	TGTGCCAGCAGCTTGGGGAGACAGGTCTACAATGAGCAGTTCTTC	CASSLGRQVYNEQFF
once	-	TRBV11-2	TRBJ2-7	TGTGCCAGCAGCTTTCTAGGCGACCCTGACGAAGAGCAGTACTTC	CASSFLGDPDEEQYF
-	TRBD1	TRBV24-1	TRBJ2-3	TGTGCCATACAGGGGGGCACAGATACGCAGTATTTT	CAIQGGTDTQYF
-	-	TRBV18	TRBJ1-6	TGTGCCAGCTCACCACTGTCGGGACAAGATAATTCACCCCTCCACTTT	CASSPLSGQDNSPLHF